The T cell receptor (beta chain) under discussion was sequenced for a study of T cells in Graves' hyperthyroidism and ophthalmopathy. The investigators amplified TCR beta CDR3 regions from RNA transcripts. HTBI primers were employed in a first-round RT-PCR of the TCR CDR3. TCRdb re-derived calls from the multiplex PCR reads in MiXCR, one entry per CDR3 protein. The table has under 650,000 distinct CDR3 sequences, under 20% seen once. This CDR3 has 15 residues. Trimming took off 4 bases at V and 2 bases at J, with 16 bases between the two ends. Germline assignment: CDR1 SGHNT and CDR2 YYREEE (reference sequence). This clonotype has a single count.

Material: blood. This TCR was recovered from a woman aged 30 to 39 with Graves' hyperthyroidism. V and J are TRBV5-4 and TRBJ2-7; D is perhaps TRBD1 or TRBD2 (5 bases each). The CDR3 nucleotides are TGTGCCAGCAGCCCTGACAGAGGACTCACCTACGAGCAGTACTTC. This codes for CASSPDRGLTYEQYF.